This TCR beta chain was captured in a study of response to subunit inactivated influenza vaccine. TCRdb used MiXCR to reprocess the RT-PCR reads, holding one entry per CDR3 protein. The data show roughly 700,000 distinct CDR3 sequences, about 15% seen once. This TCR was recovered from a man in his fifties who received an inactivated influenza vaccine. The source was PBMCs from blood, collected around 15 days before vaccination.

The CDR3 DNA follows: TGCGCCAGCAGCTTGGGACCCCCCCTAGTCCATGGAGCGGTTCGCTACAATGAGCAGTTCTTC. It is translated as CASSLGPPLVHGAVRYNEQFF. This chain uses TRBV5-1 with TRBJ2-1; weak D call: TRBD2 (5 bases). Trimming took 0 bases from V and 3 from J, leaving 28 bases between them. This CDR3 is built from 21 residues. Germline V gene sequence: CDR1 SGHRS, CDR2 YFSETQ.